A selection of T cell receptor beta chains follows, all from one sample in a study of a mutant IDH1 vaccine in newly diagnosed glioma. Sequenced by immunoSEQ multiplex PCR; TCRdb stores in-frame clones only, minus some. The repertoire includes 30,000 to 40,000 clones, about four fifths of them detected once, and 3.2% sits in the top ten. Their recognized antigens are unknown. The material sequenced was PBMCs, taken from a glioma patient whose treatment included an IDH1 peptide vaccine. The receptors stem from a man aged 35 to 55 with glioma. Some clones in this sample may be carry-over from other donors' samples. CDR3s include the opening cysteine and the closing phenylalanine or tryptophan.

J gene,V gene,CDR3 protein
TRBJ2-1,TRBV30,CAWSVSTSGVFEQFF
TRBJ1-1,TRBV6-1,CASLDWNTEAFF
TRBJ2-3,TRBV4-2,CASSQDQSGATDTQYF
TRBJ1-4,TRBV15,CATSRDAGANEKLFF
TRBJ1-4,TRBV19,CASGLARGNEKLFF
TRBJ1-2,TRBV5-1,CASSLVSEAGYTF
TRBJ1-2,TRBV7-6,CASSAGGDRVASYTF
TRBJ1-5,TRBV10-3,CAISDMGPQHF
TRBJ1-5,TRBV7-8,CASSADSNQPQHF
TRBJ1-1,TRBV5-1,CASSFQTGTGGNTEAFF
TRBJ2-7,TRBV6-5,CASIRDSGSYEQYF
TRBJ1-6,TRBV9,CASSAPRSSYNSPLHF
TRBJ2-7,TRBV5-1,CASRQTYEQYF
TRBJ1-6,TRBV5-1,CASSSGTEIYNSPLHF
TRBJ1-3,TRBV6-5,CASSYGRGWSGNTIYF
TRBJ2-3,TRBV5-1,CASQEAGQGLDTQYF
TRBJ1-5,TRBV28,CASSPRARNQPQHF